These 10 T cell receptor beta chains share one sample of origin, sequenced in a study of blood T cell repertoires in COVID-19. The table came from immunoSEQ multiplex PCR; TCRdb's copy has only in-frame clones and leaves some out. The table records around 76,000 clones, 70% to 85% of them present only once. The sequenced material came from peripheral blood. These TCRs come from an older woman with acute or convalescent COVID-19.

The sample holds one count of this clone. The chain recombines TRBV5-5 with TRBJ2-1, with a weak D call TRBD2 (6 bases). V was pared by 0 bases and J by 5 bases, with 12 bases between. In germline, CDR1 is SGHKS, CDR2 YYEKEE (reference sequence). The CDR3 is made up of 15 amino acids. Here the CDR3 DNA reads TGTGCCAGCAGCTTGGACGGGAGAAGGGACAATGAGCAGTTCTTC. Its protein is CASSLDGRRDNEQFF.

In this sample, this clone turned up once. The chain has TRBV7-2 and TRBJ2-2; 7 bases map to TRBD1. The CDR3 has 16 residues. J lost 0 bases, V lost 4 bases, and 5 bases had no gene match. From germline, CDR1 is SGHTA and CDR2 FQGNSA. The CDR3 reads CASSYRGPPNTGELFF. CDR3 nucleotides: TGTGCCAGCAGCTACAGGGGCCCACCGAACACCGGGGAGCTGTTTTTT.

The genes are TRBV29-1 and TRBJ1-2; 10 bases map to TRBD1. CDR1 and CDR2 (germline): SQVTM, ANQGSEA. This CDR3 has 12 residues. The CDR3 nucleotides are TGCAGTATGACAGGGGGCTATGAGGGCTACACCTTC. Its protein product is CSMTGGYEGYTF. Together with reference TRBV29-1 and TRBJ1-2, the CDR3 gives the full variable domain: SAVISQKPSRDICQRGTSLTIQCQVDSQVTMMFWYRQQPGQSLTLIATANQGSEATYESGFVIDKFPISRPNLTFSTLTVSNMSPEDSSIYLCSMTGGYEGYTFGSGTRLTVV.

The CDR3 region is CASSPEQGVGTEAFF. The CDR3 nucleotides are TGTGCCAGCTCACCTGAACAGGGGGTAGGGACTGAAGCTTTCTTT. This chain uses TRBV18 with TRBJ1-1; TRBD1 aligns across 8 bases. The germline V gene has CDR1 KGHSH and CDR2 LQKENI. This CDR3 is built from 15 residues. The trim removed 3 bases at V and 5 bases at J, leaving 8 bases unmatched.

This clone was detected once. In DNA form, the CDR3 reads TGTGCCAGCAGCCGGGGACAGGGACTGTTTTTT. Its protein is CASSRGQGLFF. V is TRBV12-3 or TRBV12-4 and J is TRBJ1-4; TRBD1 matches at 9 bases. J gave up 13 bases and V 6 bases, and 3 bases lay outside the gene matches. The CDR3 loop spans 11 amino acids.

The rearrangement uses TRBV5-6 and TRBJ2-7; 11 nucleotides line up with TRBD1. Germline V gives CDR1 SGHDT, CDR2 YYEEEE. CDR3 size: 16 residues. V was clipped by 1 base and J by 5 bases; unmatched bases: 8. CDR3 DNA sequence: TGTGCCAGCAGCTTGAGAGGAGGGACAGGGGGAAACGAGCAGTACTTC. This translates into CASSLRGGTGGNEQYF.

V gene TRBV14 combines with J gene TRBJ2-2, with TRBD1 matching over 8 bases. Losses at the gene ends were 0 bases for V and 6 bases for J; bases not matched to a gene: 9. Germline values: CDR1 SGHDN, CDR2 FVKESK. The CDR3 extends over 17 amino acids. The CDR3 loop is CASSQDIRTGTAGELFF. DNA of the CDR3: TGTGCCAGCAGCCAAGATATTCGGACAGGGACTGCCGGGGAGCTGTTTTTT. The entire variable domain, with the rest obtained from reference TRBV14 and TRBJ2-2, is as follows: EAGVTQFPSHSVIEKGQTVTLRCDPISGHDNLYWYRRVMGKEIKFLLHFVKESKQDESGMPNNRFLAERTGGTYSTLKVQPAELEDSGVYFCASSQDIRTGTAGELFFGEGSRLTVL.

CDR3 nucleotide sequence: TGTGCCAGCAGTTTGATTTCAGGAGGCTGGGATGAAAAACTGTTTTTT. It is translated as CASSLISGGWDEKLFF. The chain is built from TRBV28 and TRBJ1-4; D is ambiguous. From germline, CDR1 is MDHEN and CDR2 SYDVKM. The V and J ends lost 3 bases and 6 bases respectively, with 17 bases between them. The CDR3 extends over 16 amino acids.

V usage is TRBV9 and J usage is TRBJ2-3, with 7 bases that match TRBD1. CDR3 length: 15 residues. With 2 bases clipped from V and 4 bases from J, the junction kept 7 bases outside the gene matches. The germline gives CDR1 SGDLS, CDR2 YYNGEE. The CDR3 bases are TGTGCCAGCAGCGTCCGAACAGGGGCCCCAGATACGCAGTATTTT. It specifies CASSVRTGAPDTQYF.

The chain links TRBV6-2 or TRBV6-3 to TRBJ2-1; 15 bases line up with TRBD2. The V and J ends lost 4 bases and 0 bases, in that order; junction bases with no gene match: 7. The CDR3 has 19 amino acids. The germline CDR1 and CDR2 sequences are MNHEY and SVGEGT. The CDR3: CASSSSGTSGGSSYNEQFF. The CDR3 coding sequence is TGTGCCAGCAGTTCCTCCGGGACTAGCGGGGGGAGCTCCTACAATGAGCAGTTCTTC.